The 6 T cell receptor beta chains reported below all come from one sample, sequenced in a study of T cell repertoires in aging, cancer and after chemotherapy (dated by TCRdb to about 2019). TCR beta rearrangements were amplified from genomic DNA extracted from peripheral blood rather than from sorted cells or RNA. Sequencer: Illumina MiSeq. Using a mixed TRB-A/B primer pool, multiplex touch-down PCR amplified rearranged TRB sequences covering the V, D and J segments. TCRdb handled the public reads itself, with Q25 trimming in fastp and clone calling in MiXCR, and kept productive beta chains. Entries are consolidated by CDR3 protein sequence, retaining the most common genes and DNA. Counted in this sample were some 6,700 distinct CDR3 sequences; less than 45% of them appeared once. 40% to 45% of the sample belongs to the ten largest clones. The specimen was blood. Receptors originate from a human donor in good health.

A few counts support this clonotype. CDR3: CASSRDRGTGHEQFF. Written as DNA, the CDR3 is TGTGCCAGTAGTAGGGACAGGGGTACGGGCCATGAGCAGTTCTTC. V and J are TRBV19 and TRBJ2-1; the match to TRBD1 covers 10 bases. Germline CDR1 LNHDA, CDR2 SQIVND (reference sequence). V trimming: 4 bases; J trimming: 8 bases; junction bases outside the gene matches: 8. The CDR3 contains 15 residues. The variable domain in full, with the rest retrieved from reference TRBV19 and TRBJ2-1, is DGGITQSPKYLFRKEGQNVTLSCEQNLNHDAMYWYRQDPGQGLRLIYYSQIVNDFQKGDIAEGYSVSREKKESFPLTVTSAQKNPTAFYLCASSRDRGTGHEQFFGPGTRLTVL.

This clonotype has a handful of counts. The CDR3 DNA reads as TGTGCCAGCAGTTACCTACAGGGGGCTTGGGAGACCCAGTACTTC. This gives the protein CASSYLQGAWETQYF. The chain recombines TRBV6-6 with TRBJ2-5; 9 positions match TRBD1. After removal of 2 bases from V and 5 bases from J, the junction contained 6 bases not matched to a gene. The CDR3 is 15 amino acids. Germline CDR1 and CDR2: MNHNY and SVGAGI (reference sequence).

This rearrangement joins TRBV5-4 to TRBJ2-1; D might be TRBD1 (6 bases). V dropped 2 bases and J dropped 5 bases, with 14 bases sitting between them. The CDR3 spans 15 residues. Germline CDR1 and CDR2: SGHNT and YYREEE (reference sequence). The CDR3, as DNA: TGTGCCAGCAGCTTTGGGGGCCTTGCGAACAATGAGCAGTTCTTC. Translation gives CASSFGGLANNEQFF.

The chain links TRBV5-1 to TRBJ1-3; D is perhaps TRBD1 (5 bases). Germline assignment: CDR1 SGHRS and CDR2 YFSETQ. V lost 4 bases and J 0 bases, leaving 14 bases between the germline ends. The CDR3 spans 16 residues. This chain's CDR3 is CASSAGTVNSGNTIYF. CDR3 DNA sequence: TGCGCCAGCAGCGCCGGGACGGTCAACTCTGGAAACACCATATATTTT. Filled out from reference TRBV5-1 and TRBJ1-3, the complete variable domain reads KAGVTQTPRYLIKTRGQQVTLSCSPISGHRSVSWYQQTPGQGLQFLFEYFSETQRNKGNFPGRFSGRQFSNSRSEMNVSTLELGDSALYLCASSAGTVNSGNTIYFGEGSWLTVV.

The chain combines TRBV6-5 with TRBJ2-3; TRBD2 matches at 9 bases. V lost 6 bases to trimming and J lost 5 bases; unmatched junction nucleotides: 12. The CDR3 sequence is 16 residues long. The germline CDR1 and CDR2 sequences are MNHEY and SVGAGI. CDR3 region: CASSLDSSGIQDTQYF. The DNA of the CDR3 is TGTGCCAGCAGCTTAGATTCTAGCGGGATCCAAGATACGCAGTATTTT.

This clonotype showed up just a few times. J is TRBJ1-2 and V is TRBV27; no clear D gene. The V end was cut by 5 bases, the J end by 0 bases, with 16 bases between. CDR1 and CDR2 from the germline V gene are MNHEY and SMNVEV (reference sequence). The CDR3 runs to 16 residues. The CDR3 loop reads CASSPPLGRSNYGYTF. The CDR3 bases are TGTGCCAGCAGTCCACCCCTGGGCAGGTCTAACTATGGCTACACCTTC.